The 9 T cell receptor beta chains below all came from one sample that was sequenced in a study of blood T cells in healthy people across ages. A second roughly 6 to 11 cycle PCR used barcoded and J-beta primers. In TCRdb, the 5' RACE reads were re-called with MiXCR into one record per CDR3 protein. Altogether about 2 million distinct CDR3 sequences are present, roughly 49% being singletons, with the ten largest covering more than 2%. Specimen: blood. Receptors were obtained from a middle-aged woman in good health.

The chain employs TRBV28 and TRBJ1-4; D may be TRBD1 (6 bases). The CDR3 contains 16 residues. Germline V gene lookup returns CDR1 MDHEN and CDR2 SYDVKM. Trimming took off 6 bases at V and 0 bases at J, with 14 bases between the two ends. CDR3 nucleotides: TGTGCCAGCAGGGAGCAGGGGATTACAACTAATGAAAAACTGTTTTTT. It codes for CASREQGITTNEKLFF.

The chain combines TRBV25-1 with TRBJ2-7; a weak D match, TRBD1 (5 bases). The CDR3 is 12 amino acids. CDR1 MGHDK and CDR2 SYGVNS come from the germline V gene. V gave up 6 bases and J gave up 5 bases, with 11 bases separating them. For the CDR3, the DNA is TGTGCCAGCAGGGAAGGGGTAAACGAGCAGTACTTC. Its translation: CASREGVNEQYF.

In its sample, this clonotype was seen a few times. CDR3 residues: CSVTLGETQYF. CDR3 in DNA: TGCAGCGTTACACTAGGGGAGACCCAGTACTTC. This sequence joins TRBV29-1 and TRBJ2-5, with D possibly TRBD2 on 5 matching bases. The V end lost 5 bases, the J end lost 5 bases, and 9 bases lay between the germline ends. This CDR3 contains 11 residues. Germline loops: CDR1 SQVTM, CDR2 ANQGSEA.

This clonotype was seen a handful of times. The genes are TRBV12-3 or TRBV12-4 and TRBJ2-3; D unresolved. The CDR3 covers 14 residues. The V end was cut by 4 bases, the J end by 2 bases, with 10 bases between. The CDR3 is CASSSPVYTDTQYF. Written as DNA, the CDR3 is TGTGCCAGCAGTTCCCCTGTTTACACAGATACGCAGTATTTT.

DNA for the CDR3: TGTGCCAGCAGTTTCCCGGACAGGGAGGACACTGAAGCTTTCTTT. This gives the protein CASSFPDREDTEAFF. V is TRBV28 and J is TRBJ1-1; TRBD1 matches at 8 bases. In germline, CDR1 is MDHEN, CDR2 SYDVKM. This CDR3 has 15 residues. V was pared by 3 bases and J by 3 bases, with 6 bases of the junction left unmatched.

The chain carries TRBV27 and TRBJ2-3; D possibly corresponds to TRBD1 (6 bases). Trimming left V 0 bases short and J 2 bases short, with 18 bases between. This CDR3 contains 18 residues. Per the germline V gene, CDR1 is MNHEY and CDR2 is SMNVEV (reference sequence). CDR3 in amino acids: CASSLSRLRQDVTDTQYF. CDR3 nucleotide sequence: TGTGCCAGCAGTTTATCGCGGCTTCGACAGGATGTCACAGATACGCAGTATTTT.

On this clonotype itself: One end of the junction is discordant with germline, which a read error may explain. This rearrangement joins TRBV7-2 to TRBJ2-2; possible D gene TRBD2, 6 bases. Germline V gene sequence: CDR1 SGHTA, CDR2 FQGNSA. There are 13 residues in the CDR3. CDR3 protein: CASSQVNTGGLFF. The DNA for the CDR3 is TGTGCCAGCAGCCAAGTAAACACCGGGGGGCTGTTTTTT.

There are a few counts of this clonotype. The chain employs TRBV5-5 and TRBJ2-7; D unresolved. Germline V lookup: CDR1 SGHKS, CDR2 YYEKEE (reference sequence). The CDR3 is 14 residues long. The V and J ends lost 0 bases and 4 bases respectively, with 11 bases between them. The chain's CDR3 is CASSLVVPLYEQYF. In DNA form, the CDR3 reads TGTGCCAGCAGCTTGGTCGTTCCCCTTTACGAGCAGTACTTC.

The rearrangement uses TRBV15 and TRBJ1-1, with D possibly TRBD1 on 6 matching bases. The CDR3 sequence is 12 residues long. Looked up from germline, CDR1 is LNHNV and CDR2 is YYDKDF (reference sequence). V lost 1 base and J 6 bases, leaving 6 bases between the germline ends. The CDR3 reads CATSRGTAEAFF. CDR3 nucleotides: TGTGCCACCAGCAGAGGGACAGCTGAAGCTTTCTTT.